There are a few counts of the clone carrying this T cell receptor (beta chain). Its antigen is undetermined. The germline V gene has CDR1 GTSNPN and CDR2 SVGIG (reference sequence). Trimming removed 1 base at V and 6 bases at J, with 9 bases between. This CDR3 has 13 residues. A 5'RACE reaction primed in the constant segment made cDNA libraries of TCR alpha and TCR beta, and these carried sample barcodes and UMIs. TCRdb analysed the 5' RACE reads with MiXCR anew, one entry per CDR3 protein. The sample gives 500,000 to 600,000 distinct CDR3 sequences, over 15% of which show up once; about 11% is in the top ten. This sample stems from a study of T-cell memory formation after mild COVID-19. Study summary: Largely, the TCR clusters proved donor specific. Findings of the study overall: CD4+ contracting clones were mainly CM and EM; CD8+ ones, EMRA. Confirmation of SARS-CoV-2 specificity was lacking for second-wave clones peaking day 37.

This TCR was sampled from an adult woman who had mild COVID-19 (a few samples of this study predate the infection). Cell type and time point are not known. The J gene is TRBJ2-2, the V gene TRBV30; D remains unclear. The sample taken for sequencing was PBMCs or a T cell subset sorted from them (not recorded which). The CDR3 bases are TGTGCCTGGAGTGCAAGGGTTCCCGGGGAGCTGTTTTTT. Its translation: CAWSARVPGELFF.